This T cell receptor beta chain was retrieved from a study of T cells after yellow fever vaccination. Concerning this clonotype itself: Antigen specificity is unknown.

This CDR3 has 13 residues. Germline CDR1 reads MNHEY; CDR2 reads SMNVEV (reference sequence). V dropped 3 bases and J dropped 4 bases, with 9 bases sitting between them. General observations from the study: Researchers noted that a small share of clonotypes showed up in both CD4 and CD8 compartments. Sorted repertoires could include abundant contaminating clonotypes from bulk cells. It was a weaker secondary response, yet one that peaked faster, at day 5 versus 15.

5'RACE template switching produced TCR cDNA carrying a universal primer site and UMIs. TCRdb reprocessed the 5' RACE reads via MiXCR and lists one record per CDR3 protein. The table lists 600,000 to 750,000 distinct CDR3 sequences, over 9% of them singletons, with just under 15% in the top ten. This clonotype was sampled from a man aged 25-40 years who received the YFV17D yellow fever vaccine. J is TRBJ2-5 and V is TRBV27; no firm D call. This specimen was PBMCs, taken on the day of the yellow fever booster vaccination. This CDR3 reads CASSFVYGETQYF. For the CDR3, the DNA is TGTGCCAGCAGTTTCGTATACGGAGAGACCCAGTACTTC.